This is a list of T cell receptor beta chains from one sample in a study of regulatory T cells in long-lasting Graves disease. TCRdb ran MiXCR on the multiplex PCR reads and lists one entry per CDR3 protein. Of about 540,000 distinct CDR3 sequences listed, 13% are singletons. The data also belong to a second study, concerning T cells in Graves' hyperthyroidism and ophthalmopathy.

The sample here was peripheral blood mononuclear cells (PBMCs), taken at new diagnosis, from a patient treated with antithyroid drugs. Receptors originate from a man aged 25-45 years with Graves disease. CDR3s include the opening cysteine and the closing phenylalanine or tryptophan. The D gene is left open where the match is weak. The size entry is marked missing in some rows and otherwise reads once, few, many or a size class.

d_call clone_size j_call v_call cdr3_aa cdr3_nt
. . TRBJ1-6 TRBV18 CASSPATKELNSPLHF TGTGCCAGCTCACCAGCGACCAAGGAATTGAATTCACCCCTCCACTTT
TRBD2 many TRBJ2-1 TRBV27 CASSWDRLAGEDNEQFF TGTGCCAGCAGTTGGGACAGACTAGCGGGAGAGGACAATGAGCAGTTCTTC
TRBD2 many TRBJ2-7 TRBV10-3 CAISDGTTQSYEQYF TGTGCCATCAGCGATGGGACTACCCAAAGCTACGAGCAGTACTTC
. many TRBJ2-5 TRBV14 CASSRDLKETQYF TGTGCCAGCAGCCGGGACTTGAAAGAGACCCAGTACTTC
. . TRBJ1-2 TRBV2 CASRGPLTNYGYTF TGTGCCAGCAGGGGGCCCCTTACTAACTATGGCTACACCTTC
TRBD1 . TRBJ1-1 TRBV6-1 CASILQGAGDTEAFF TGTGCCAGCATTCTACAGGGGGCGGGCGACACTGAAGCTTTCTTT
. . TRBJ2-4 TRBV5-1 CASSRTGNPQNIQYF TGCGCCAGCAGCAGAACAGGGAATCCCCAAAACATTCAGTACTTC
. few TRBJ2-5 TRBV7-7 CASSTRQGETQYF TGTGCTAGCAGCACCCGTCAGGGGGAGACCCAGTACTTC
TRBD1 many TRBJ2-1 TRBV28 CASSLLGTGGNEQFF TGTGCCAGCAGTTTACTAGGGACAGGGGGGAATGAGCAGTTCTTC
. many TRBJ2-1 TRBV29-1 CSVYGPSSYNEQFF TGCAGCGTTTACGGGCCGAGCTCCTACAATGAGCAGTTCTTC
. many TRBJ1-2 TRBV12-5 CASGLGPRRGAIYGYTF TGTGCTAGTGGTTTGGGGCCGCGGCGAGGCGCGATCTATGGCTACACCTTC
. many TRBJ1-3 TRBV2 CASSTPSSGNTIYF TGTGCCAGCAGTACTCCCAGCTCTGGAAACACCATATATTTT
TRBD1 few TRBJ2-7 TRBV7-9 CASSWNRGSYEQYF TGTGCCAGCAGCTGGAACAGGGGCTCCTACGAGCAGTACTTC
TRBD2 many TRBJ2-5 TRBV20-1 CSARDLSGKETQYF TGCAGTGCTAGAGATCTCAGCGGGAAAGAGACCCAGTACTTC